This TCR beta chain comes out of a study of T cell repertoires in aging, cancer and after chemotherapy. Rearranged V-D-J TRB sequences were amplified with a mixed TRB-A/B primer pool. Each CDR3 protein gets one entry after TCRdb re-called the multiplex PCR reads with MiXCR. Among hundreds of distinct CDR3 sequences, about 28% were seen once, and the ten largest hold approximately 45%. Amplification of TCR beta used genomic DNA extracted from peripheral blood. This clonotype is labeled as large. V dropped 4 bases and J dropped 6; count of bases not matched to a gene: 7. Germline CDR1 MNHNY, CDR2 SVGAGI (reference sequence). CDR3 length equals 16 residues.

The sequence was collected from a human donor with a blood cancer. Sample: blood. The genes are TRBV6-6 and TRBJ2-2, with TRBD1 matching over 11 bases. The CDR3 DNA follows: TGTGCCAGCAGTTCAGGACAGGGGGCAGGGGCCGGGGAGCTGTTTTTT. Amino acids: CASSSGQGAGAGELFF.